The 9 T cell receptor beta chains in this list originate from one sample, sequenced in a study of blood T cell repertoires in COVID-19. Sequencing used immunoSEQ multiplex PCR; TCRdb keeps in-frame clones, though not all of them. The data hold roughly 140,000 clones, with 80% observed a single time. The sample was peripheral blood. These receptors were collected from a man aged 70 or older who had recovered from COVID-19.

This clone was recorded once. The chain is built from TRBV7-9 and TRBJ2-4; TRBD2 matches at 7 bases. Germline V lookup: CDR1 SEHNR, CDR2 FQNEAQ (reference sequence). The CDR3 totals 17 residues. V lost 5 bases to trimming and J lost 0 bases; unmatched junction nucleotides: 10. For the CDR3, the DNA is TGTGCCAGCAGCCCCATCGCGGGAGTGGTAGCCAAAAACATTCAGTACTTC. This translates into CASSPIAGVVAKNIQYF.

The rearrangement uses TRBV5-1 and TRBJ2-7; 10 bases are shared with TRBD2. The CDR3 extends over 19 amino acids. In germline, CDR1 is SGHRS, CDR2 YFSETQ. With 7 bases clipped from V and 0 bases from J, the junction kept 19 bases outside the gene matches. The CDR3 spells CASPPPGLAGVGFSYEQYF. The CDR3 DNA sequence: TGCGCCAGCCCGCCGCCGGGTCTAGCGGGAGTGGGTTTCTCCTACGAGCAGTACTTC.

This clone appeared a single time. The chain joins TRBV11-2 to TRBJ2-5, with D perhaps TRBD1 (5 bases). This CDR3 contains 13 residues. Germline V lookup: CDR1 SGHAT, CDR2 FQNNGV. V was pared by 5 bases and J by 1 base, with 8 bases between. For the CDR3, the DNA is TGTGCCAGCAGCGGTCAGGGCCAAGAGACCCAGTACTTC. As protein: CASSGQGQETQYF.

This clone was found once. V and J are TRBV30 and TRBJ1-5; 7 bases line up with TRBD1. Trimming at V came to 2 bases and at J to 0 bases, leaving 7 bases not matched to a gene. Germline lookup yields CDR1 GTSNPN and CDR2 SVGIG (reference sequence). This CDR3 is 16 amino acids long. DNA for the CDR3: TGTGCCTGGAGTATTAGCAGGGGGTATAGCAATCAGCCCCAGCATTTT. It is translated as CAWSISRGYSNQPQHF.

Only a few counts were recorded for this clone. The chain employs TRBV29-1 and TRBJ1-1; TRBD1 is a possible D gene (6 bases). The CDR3 has 10 residues. Trimming took 5 bases from V and 8 from J, leaving 9 bases between them. Germline V gene lookup returns CDR1 SQVTM and CDR2 ANQGSEA. The CDR3 DNA follows: TGCAGCGTTCTTACAGGGGAAGCTTTCTTT. Its translation: CSVLTGEAFF.

This CDR3 reads CSVGLPDYNEQFF. The CDR3 DNA reads TGCAGCGTGGGACTACCCGATTACAATGAGCAGTTCTTC. This chain joins TRBV29-1 and TRBJ2-1; 7 nucleotides line up with TRBD2. The trim removed 6 bases at V and 4 bases at J, leaving 6 bases unmatched. CDR3 size: 13 residues. Looked up from germline, CDR1 is SQVTM and CDR2 is ANQGSEA.

CDR3 region: CASSFGRLAGSRQFF. CDR3 DNA: TGTGCCAGCAGTTTTGGTAGGCTAGCGGGAAGTCGGCAGTTCTTC. This chain connects TRBV27 to TRBJ2-1, with 9 bases identical to TRBD2. The CDR3 runs 15 residues. From germline, CDR1 is MNHEY and CDR2 SMNVEV (reference sequence). The junction had 12 bases not matched to a gene; V was cut back by 3 bases and J by 12 bases.

The chain is built from TRBV27 and TRBJ2-7, with 8 bases that match TRBD1. V gave up 6 bases and J gave up 1 base; unmatched junction bases: 2. The germline CDR1 and CDR2 sequences are MNHEY and SMNVEV (reference sequence). There are 13 residues in the CDR3. The CDR3 loop reads CASSQGASYEQYF. The CDR3 coding sequence is TGTGCCAGCAGCCAGGGGGCGTCCTACGAGCAGTACTTC.

The rearrangement links TRBV28 to TRBJ2-7; 11 bases are a match to TRBD2. Losses at the gene ends were 5 bases for V and 4 bases for J; bases not matched to a gene: 13. CDR3 length: 17 residues. Germline V gene sequence: CDR1 MDHEN, CDR2 SYDVKM. The CDR3: CASSPLPNSGRAYEQYF. DNA of the CDR3: TGTGCCAGCAGTCCCCTTCCGAATAGCGGGAGGGCTTACGAGCAGTACTTC.